The 29 T cell receptor beta chains below were found in one sample sequenced in a study of regulatory T cells in long-lasting Graves disease. In building TCR beta libraries, iRepertoire HTBI primers were used together with Arm-PCR of CDR3 regions. MiXCR, run by TCRdb on the multiplex PCR reads, gives a single entry per CDR3 protein. The sample records 450,000 to 600,000 distinct CDR3 sequences, roughly 14% being singletons. Specified time point: newly diagnosed GD, antithyroid drugs for less than 3 months. Isolated PBMC RNA provided the starting material for the TCR library. In addition, the sample was reused for a study of T cells in Graves' hyperthyroidism and ophthalmopathy.

The starting material was peripheral blood mononuclear cells (PBMCs), obtained at new diagnosis, from a patient treated with antithyroid drugs. The receptors stem from a man aged 25-45 years with Graves disease.

This clonotype was seen more than once but under ten times. In nucleotides, the CDR3 is TGTGCCAGCAGCCTTGGTAGGGGGACCCCAGGGAATTCACCCCTCCACTTT. This sequence encodes CASSLGRGTPGNSPLHF. The rearrangement uses TRBV7-9 and TRBJ1-6, with D perhaps TRBD1 (6 bases). Trimming took 5 bases from V and 7 from J, leaving 21 bases between them. Germline CDR1 is SEHNR and CDR2 is FQNEAQ (reference sequence). This CDR3 is 17 amino acids long. Complete variable domain (other parts from reference TRBV7-9 and TRBJ1-6): DTGVSQNPRHKITKRGQNVTFRCDPISEHNRLYWYRQTLGQGPEFLTYFQNEAQLEKSRLLSDRFSAERPKGSFSTLEIQRTEQGDSAMYLCASSLGRGTPGNSPLHFGNGTRLTVT.

CDR3 sequence: CASTLLGGGTEAFF. The CDR3 nucleotides are TGTGCCAGTACCTTACTGGGGGGTGGCACTGAAGCTTTCTTT. The V and J genes are TRBV19 and TRBJ1-1, with D possibly matching TRBD1 (5 bases). This CDR3 is built from 14 residues. The germline V and J ends were trimmed by 7 bases and 4 bases, with 16 bases remaining between them. Germline V gene sequence: CDR1 LNHDA, CDR2 SQIVND (reference sequence).

This clonotype occurred many times. The V and J genes are TRBV30 and TRBJ2-3, with D possibly TRBD1 on 6 matching bases. CDR3 size: 11 residues. The V end lost 7 bases, the J end lost 4 bases, and 9 bases lay between the germline ends. The V gene's germline CDR1 is GTSNPN and CDR2 SVGIG (reference sequence). The CDR3 DNA reads TGTGCCTCGGACAGATCAGATACGCAGTATTTT. It codes for CASDRSDTQYF.

The chain recombines TRBV6-2 or TRBV6-3 with TRBJ2-1, with 8 bases matching TRBD2. V gave up 4 bases and J gave up 4 bases; unmatched junction bases: 3. The length of the CDR3 is 14 residues. Looked up from germline, CDR1 is MNHEY and CDR2 is SVGEGT. The CDR3 loop reads CASSSGGEYNEQFF. The CDR3 DNA is TGTGCCAGCAGTTCCGGGGGGGAATACAATGAGCAGTTCTTC.

This clonotype was seen only a few times. The CDR3 loop is CASSYGAGPYNEQFF. CDR3 in DNA: TGTGCCAGCTCTTACGGGGCGGGGCCCTACAATGAGCAGTTCTTC. The V gene is TRBV18, the J gene TRBJ2-1; D is possibly TRBD2 (6 bases). The CDR3 has 15 amino acids. The ends were cut back, 6 bases at V and 2 bases at J, with 14 bases in the middle. Germline V gene sequence: CDR1 KGHSH, CDR2 LQKENI.

This chain uses TRBV5-5 with TRBJ2-1; TRBD2 is a possible D gene (5 bases). Germline V gene sequence: CDR1 SGHKS, CDR2 YYEKEE (reference sequence). With 3 bases removed from V and 2 bases from J, the gap between germline ends came to 12 bases. The CDR3 runs to 15 residues. The CDR3 DNA reads as TGTGCCAGCAGCTACAGACTAACCACCTACAATGAGCAGTTCTTC. Translation gives CASSYRLTTYNEQFF. The entire variable domain, with the rest obtained from reference TRBV5-5 and TRBJ2-1, is as follows: DAGVTQSPTHLIKTRGQQVTLRCSPISGHKSVSWYQQVLGQGPQFIFQYYEKEERGRGNFPDRFSARQFPNYSSELNVNALLLGDSALYLCASSYRLTTYNEQFFGPGTRLTVL.

This clonotype turned up a few times. V usage is TRBV10-2 and J usage is TRBJ2-7, with D possibly called TRBD1 or TRBD2 (5 bases each). The CDR3 contains 17 residues. V dropped 6 bases and J dropped 5 bases, with 26 bases sitting between them. Germline V gene lookup returns CDR1 WSHSY and CDR2 SAAADI. The CDR3, as DNA: TGCGCCAGCAGCATTGGCCCAGGGAGAAGAAAAAGTGACGAGCAGTACTTC. Protein sequence: CASSIGPGRRKSDEQYF.

Note on this clonotype: One base away lies a much larger clone, so this may be a sequencing read error. The V and J genes are TRBV7-8 and TRBJ2-5, with 7 bases lining up with TRBD1. Germline-derived CDR1 and CDR2 are SGHVS and FQNEAQ. This CDR3 is built from 14 residues. CDR3 residues: CASSQGQNQETQHF. CDR3 nucleotides: TGTGCCAGCAGCCAGGGACAGAACCAAGAGACCCAGCACTTC.

In nucleotides, the CDR3 is TGTGCCAGCAGCGTGTCCGGGACTAGCGGGACTATGGAGCAGTTCTTC. It yields the protein CASSVSGTSGTMEQFF. This chain connects TRBV9 to TRBJ2-1, with 13 bases identical to TRBD2. This CDR3 spans 16 amino acids. The V gene's germline CDR1 is SGDLS and CDR2 YYNGEE. V lost 2 bases and J lost 10; bases outside the gene matches: 9.

V gene TRBV10-2 combines with J gene TRBJ1-3; D uncertain. Germline CDR1 reads WSHSY; CDR2 reads SAAADI. V shed 3 bases and J shed 0 bases, with 9 bases lying between them. The length of the CDR3 is 15 residues. The CDR3 spells CASSDGGASGNTIYF. The CDR3 DNA is TGCGCCAGCAGTGATGGAGGCGCCTCTGGAAACACCATATATTTT.

This clonotype was observed at least ten times. The CDR3 DNA reads TGCAGCGTTAGGGCCGGGACGGTGAACACTGAAGCTTTCTTT. Encoded protein: CSVRAGTVNTEAFF. V is TRBV29-1 and J is TRBJ1-1; D may be TRBD1 (5 bases). CDR3 length equals 14 residues. Germline CDR1 and CDR2: SQVTM and ANQGSEA. Trimming removed 5 bases at V and 0 bases at J, with 13 bases between.

This clonotype was seen many times. The chain has TRBV6-1 and TRBJ1-1; D call uncertain. Germline CDR1 MNHNS, CDR2 SASEGT. The CDR3 spans 12 residues. V dropped 10 bases and J dropped 0 bases, with 9 bases sitting between them. DNA of the CDR3: TGTGCCATACGACGTTTGAACACTGAAGCTTTCTTT. Protein product: CAIRRLNTEAFF.

This clonotype was seen at least ten times. At one boundary the junction diverges from the germline segment, which might be a read error. CDR3: CASSLEGRTEAFF. For the CDR3, the DNA is TGTGCCAGCAGCTTAGAAGGGAGGACTGAAGCTTTCTTT. The J gene is TRBJ1-1, the V gene TRBV5-1, with unresolved D. The CDR3 extends over 13 amino acids. CDR1 is SGHRS and CDR2 is YFSETQ in the germline V gene.

Ten or more counts support this clonotype. The rearrangement uses TRBV7-9 and TRBJ2-7; TRBD2 matches at 12 bases. Germline values: CDR1 SEHNR, CDR2 FQNEAQ (reference sequence). The CDR3 runs to 19 residues. With 5 bases clipped from V and 2 bases from J, the junction kept 16 bases outside the gene matches. CDR3 region: CASSPGRRTSGMGAYEQYF. Written as DNA, the CDR3 is TGTGCCAGCAGCCCCGGAAGGAGGACTAGCGGGATGGGGGCCTACGAGCAGTACTTC.

This clonotype was picked up many times. J is TRBJ2-7 and V is TRBV20-1; tentative D call: TRBD2 (5 bases). Germline-derived CDR1 and CDR2 are DFQATT and SNEGSKA (reference sequence). The V end lost 3 bases, the J end lost 3 bases, and 15 bases lay between the germline ends. The CDR3 has 14 amino acids. This CDR3 is CSASHGVLFYEQYF. DNA of the CDR3: TGCAGTGCTAGTCACGGGGTACTCTTCTACGAGCAGTACTTC.

This clonotype was seen repeatedly, ten times or more. The chain is built from TRBV13 and TRBJ2-7; 7 bases are a match to TRBD1. V shed 5 bases and J 0 bases; nucleotides not matched to a gene: 7. Germline V gene data show CDR1 as PRHDT and CDR2 as FYEKMQ (reference sequence). CDR3 length equals 15 residues. Here the CDR3 reads CASSEGTAFSYEQYF. CDR3 nucleotides: TGTGCCAGCAGCGAAGGGACAGCCTTCTCCTACGAGCAGTACTTC. Combining the CDR3 with reference TRBV13 and TRBJ2-7 gives the whole variable domain AAGVIQSPRHLIKEKRETATLKCYPIPRHDTVYWYQQGPGQDPQFLISFYEKMQSDKGSIPDRFSAQQFSDYHSELNMSSLELGDSALYFCASSEGTAFSYEQYFGPGTRLTVT.

This clonotype occurred many times. The chain couples TRBV11-2 to TRBJ2-3; D gene unclear. The CDR3 contains 14 residues. CDR1 is SGHAT, CDR2 FQNNGV, per germline. Between the trimmed V and J ends, which lost 3 bases and 3 bases, there was a span of 10 bases. The CDR3 region has the DNA TGTGCCAGCAGCTTGTTGGACGGAACAGATACGCAGTATTTT. Protein: CASSLLDGTDTQYF.

This clonotype was detected ten times or more. This chain connects TRBV19 to TRBJ1-1, with 10 bases matching TRBD1. CDR1 LNHDA and CDR2 SQIVND come from the germline V gene (reference sequence). Trimming cost V 4 bases and J 3 bases; bases outside gene matches: 5. There are 15 residues in the CDR3. The CDR3 bases are TGTGCCAGTAGTACCCTGACAGGGGGCTACACTGAAGCTTTCTTT. Translating gives CASSTLTGGYTEAFF.

V and J are TRBV28 and TRBJ1-1; D remains unclear. The CDR3 is made up of 13 amino acids. The V end was cut by 7 bases, the J end by 0 bases, with 9 bases between. Germline loops: CDR1 MDHEN, CDR2 SYDVKM. CDR3 loop: CASKRTMNTEAFF. In DNA form, the CDR3 reads TGTGCCAGCAAAAGGACCATGAACACTGAAGCTTTCTTT.

Comment on this clonotype: A read error is possible here, since a much larger clone lies one base away. The chain recombines TRBV29-1 with TRBJ1-4; D unclear. The CDR3 consists of 12 residues. Germline V gene lookup returns CDR1 SQVTM and CDR2 ANQGSEA. The CDR3 loop reads CSATATNEKPFF. The CDR3 nucleotides are TGCAGCGCGACTGCAACTAATGAAAAACCGTTTTTT.

The table lists this clonotype with many counts. The V and J genes are TRBV27 and TRBJ1-2; TRBD1 matches at 8 bases. The CDR3 is 15 residues long. CDR1 MNHEY and CDR2 SMNVEV come from the germline V gene (reference sequence). Losses at the gene ends were 5 bases for V and 8 bases for J; bases not matched to a gene: 13. The CDR3 bases are TGTGCCAGCAGTCCGGACAGGGCCGTAAAAAGCGGCTACACCTTC. Encoded protein: CASSPDRAVKSGYTF.

As regards this clonotype: At one end the junction does not follow the germline gene, possibly because of a read error. CDR3 in amino acids: CSVRGQGGSLLHF. The CDR3 DNA reads TGCAGTGTCCGTGGGCAGGGCGGCTCACTCCTCCACTTT. V gene TRBV20-1 combines with J gene TRBJ1-6, with a possible D match to TRBD1 (5 bases). Germline V lookup: CDR1 DFQATT, CDR2 SNEGSKA (reference sequence). The CDR3 extends over 13 amino acids.

This clonotype was observed at least ten times. CDR3 nucleotides: TGTGCCAGCAGTTCACTACTAGCGGCCCGCACAGATACGCAGTATTTT. Translated: CASSSLLAARTDTQYF. J is TRBJ2-3 and V is TRBV27; 8 bases agree with TRBD2. V was pared by 4 bases and J by 1 base, with 7 bases of the junction left unmatched. Germline V gene lookup returns CDR1 MNHEY and CDR2 SMNVEV (reference sequence). This CDR3 comprises 16 residues.

Of note for this clonotype: This clone may be a read error of a much larger clone one base away. The chain recombines TRBV30 with TRBJ1-1; D is undetermined. The CDR3 loop spans 13 amino acids. In germline, CDR1 is GTSNPN, CDR2 SVGIG (reference sequence). The CDR3 spells CAWSPQMNAEAFF. As DNA, the CDR3 is TGTGCCTGGAGTCCTCAGATGAACGCTGAAGCTTTCTTT.

This clonotype was seen ten or more times. The genes are TRBV5-4 and TRBJ2-3; 8 nucleotides match TRBD2. The V gene end was trimmed by 4 bases and the J gene end by 1 base; junction bases not matched to a gene: 2. This CDR3 has 14 residues. Germline CDR1 is SGHNT and CDR2 is YYREEE (reference sequence). The CDR3 loop reads CASSTTSGTDTQYF. The DNA of the CDR3 is TGTGCCAGCAGCACGACTAGCGGCACAGATACGCAGTATTTT.

A few counts support this clonotype. V usage is TRBV27 and J usage is TRBJ1-3; no definite D call. V gave up 4 bases and J gave up 9 bases, with 19 bases separating them. CDR3 size: 15 residues. CDR1 and CDR2 from the germline V gene are MNHEY and SMNVEV (reference sequence). CDR3: CASSSLTSRTGTIYF. CDR3 DNA sequence: TGTGCCAGCAGTTCCCTGACCTCTAGAACCGGCACCATATATTTT.

This clonotype was found many times. The chain links TRBV7-8 to TRBJ2-1, with no clear D. Trimming took 4 bases from V and 0 from J, leaving 10 bases between them. The germline CDR1 and CDR2 sequences are SGHVS and FQNEAQ. This CDR3 is 15 amino acids long. The CDR3 loop is CASSYAFSSYNEQFF. CDR3 nucleotide sequence: TGTGCCAGCAGCTACGCTTTCAGCTCCTACAATGAGCAGTTCTTC.

This clonotype was found a few times. The rearrangement links TRBV7-9 to TRBJ1-4, with no clear D. Germline V gives CDR1 SEHNR, CDR2 FQNEAQ (reference sequence). The V and J ends lost 3 bases and 5 bases respectively, with 13 bases between them. The CDR3 is 15 residues long. CDR3 loop: CASSFGRAVNEKLFF. In DNA, the CDR3 is TGTGCCAGCAGCTTTGGACGGGCGGTGAATGAAAAACTGTTTTTT.

The chain is built from TRBV3-1 and TRBJ2-1, with D possibly TRBD2 on 7 matching bases. In germline, CDR1 is LGHDT, CDR2 YNNKEL (reference sequence). The CDR3 runs 17 residues. The V end lost 1 base, the J end lost 4 bases, and 17 bases lay between the germline ends. The CDR3 reads CASSQVGGGRGYNEQFF. The CDR3 DNA sequence: TGTGCCAGCAGCCAAGTCGGGGGCGGGAGAGGGTACAATGAGCAGTTCTTC.